A selection of T cell receptor beta chains follows, all from one sample in a study of control samples from healthy donors and cancer patients. Clones were sequenced by immunoSEQ multiplex PCR, and TCRdb holds only the in-frame ones, with some missing. This table holds some 210,000 clones, 91% found once. Material: blood. These receptors all come from a man younger than 45 in good health. Both conserved end residues are part of each CDR3. The D gene is left open where the match is weak. A row's size may be missing; if present it is once, few, many or a size class.

D gene: .
V gene: TRBV27
clone size: .
CDR3 length: 15
J gene: TRBJ1-6
CDR3 protein: CASRLTGLYNSPLHF
CDR3 DNA: TGTGCCAGCAGGCTGACCGGGCTCTATAATTCACCCCTCCACTTT

D gene: TRBD1
V gene: TRBV4-1
clone size: few
CDR3 length: 14
J gene: TRBJ1-5
CDR3 protein: CASSRDRGNQPQHF
CDR3 DNA: TGCGCCAGCAGCCGGGACAGGGGGAATCAGCCCCAGCATTTT

D gene: .
V gene: TRBV9
clone size: .
CDR3 length: 15
J gene: TRBJ2-2
CDR3 protein: CASSAPRTYTGELFF
CDR3 DNA: TGTGCCAGCAGCGCCCCCCGGACATACACCGGGGAGCTGTTTTTT

D gene: .
V gene: TRBV4-2
clone size: .
CDR3 length: 17
J gene: TRBJ2-6
CDR3 protein: CASSQAGSNSGANVLTF
CDR3 DNA: TGTGCCAGCAGCCAAGCTGGCAGCAACTCTGGGGCCAACGTCCTGACTTTC

D gene: TRBD2
V gene: TRBV12-5
clone size: few
CDR3 length: 16
J gene: TRBJ2-7
CDR3 protein: CASGLRLAGARYEQYF
CDR3 DNA: TGTGCTAGTGGTTTAAGACTAGCGGGGGCCCGATACGAGCAGTACTTC

D gene: .
V gene: TRBV10-2
clone size: .
CDR3 length: 15
J gene: TRBJ1-4
CDR3 protein: CASSESTELRQKLFF
CDR3 DNA: TGCGCCAGCAGTGAGTCGACAGAACTCCGACAAAAACTGTTTTTT

D gene: .
V gene: TRBV6-5
clone size: .
CDR3 length: 13
J gene: TRBJ1-2
CDR3 protein: CASRSGGSSGYTF
CDR3 DNA: TGTGCCAGCAGGTCAGGTGGTAGCTCCGGCTACACCTTC

D gene: .
V gene: TRBV6-5
clone size: .
CDR3 length: 14
J gene: TRBJ2-7
CDR3 protein: CASSLRNGAYEQYF
CDR3 DNA: TGTGCCAGCAGTCTCCGGAACGGTGCCTACGAGCAGTACTTC

D gene: .
V gene: TRBV27
clone size: .
CDR3 length: 15
J gene: TRBJ1-5
CDR3 protein: CASTLEDGDNQPQHF
CDR3 DNA: TGTGCCAGCACCCTGGAGGACGGAGACAATCAGCCCCAGCATTTT

D gene: .
V gene: TRBV6-5
clone size: .
CDR3 length: 14
J gene: TRBJ1-1
CDR3 protein: CASSLAGTNTEAFF
CDR3 DNA: TGTGCCAGCAGTCTGGCCGGGACGAACACTGAAGCTTTCTTT

D gene: TRBD1
V gene: TRBV25-1
clone size: .
CDR3 length: 15
J gene: TRBJ2-7
CDR3 protein: CASSESRQGVYEQYF
CDR3 DNA: TGTGCCAGCAGTGAATCAAGACAGGGGGTCTACGAGCAGTACTTC

D gene: .
V gene: TRBV6-1
clone size: .
CDR3 length: 16
J gene: TRBJ2-2
CDR3 protein: CASSEVPYTNTGELFF
CDR3 DNA: TGTGCCAGCAGTGAAGTTCCGTACACGAACACCGGGGAGCTGTTTTTT

D gene: .
V gene: TRBV10-3
clone size: once
CDR3 length: 15
J gene: TRBJ1-5
CDR3 protein: CAISETGQHNQPQHF
CDR3 DNA: TGTGCCATCAGTGAGACCGGACAGCACAATCAGCCCCAGCATTTT

D gene: TRBD2
V gene: TRBV4-1
clone size: .
CDR3 length: 15
J gene: TRBJ2-1
CDR3 protein: CASSRQGGSYNEQFF
CDR3 DNA: TGCGCCAGCAGTCGTCAGGGAGGGTCCTACAATGAGCAGTTCTTC

D gene: .
V gene: TRBV19
clone size: .
CDR3 length: 11
J gene: TRBJ1-1
CDR3 protein: CASSWNTEAFF
CDR3 DNA: TGTGCCAGTAGTTGGAACACTGAAGCTTTCTTT

D gene: TRBD2
V gene: TRBV7-9
clone size: .
CDR3 length: 16
J gene: TRBJ2-7
CDR3 protein: CASSYRTSGGSYEQYF
CDR3 DNA: TGTGCCAGCAGTTACAGGACTAGCGGGGGGAGCTACGAGCAGTACTTC

D gene: TRBD1
V gene: TRBV14
clone size: .
CDR3 length: 18
J gene: TRBJ1-2
CDR3 protein: CASSQPGQGHKQPDGYTF
CDR3 DNA: TGTGCCAGCAGCCAACCGGGACAGGGTCATAAACAGCCGGATGGCTACACCTTC

D gene: .
V gene: TRBV7-8
clone size: .
CDR3 length: 15
J gene: TRBJ2-7
CDR3 protein: CASSGGSGALPEQYF
CDR3 DNA: TGTGCCAGCAGCGGGGGTTCGGGGGCTCTCCCTGAGCAGTACTTC

D gene: TRBD1
V gene: TRBV11-2
clone size: .
CDR3 length: 17
J gene: TRBJ1-6
CDR3 protein: CASSNRDSLFLRSPLHF
CDR3 DNA: TGTGCCAGCAGCAACCGGGACAGCCTATTTCTTAGGTCACCCCTCCACTTT

D gene: .
V gene: TRBV9
clone size: .
CDR3 length: 14
J gene: TRBJ1-1
CDR3 protein: CASSVEGGNTEAFF
CDR3 DNA: TGTGCCAGCAGCGTAGAGGGGGGGAACACTGAAGCTTTCTTT

D gene: TRBD2
V gene: TRBV6-6
clone size: .
CDR3 length: 16
J gene: TRBJ2-1
CDR3 protein: CASREPGTSGYNEQFF
CDR3 DNA: TGTGCCAGCAGGGAACCCGGGACTAGCGGATACAATGAGCAGTTCTTC

D gene: .
V gene: TRBV5-5
clone size: .
CDR3 length: 15
J gene: TRBJ1-4
CDR3 protein: CASSLGYRDDEKLFF
CDR3 DNA: TGTGCCAGCAGCTTGGGGTACAGGGATGATGAAAAACTGTTTTTT

D gene: .
V gene: TRBV6-5
clone size: .
CDR3 length: 13
J gene: TRBJ1-1
CDR3 protein: CASSSYRGAEAFF
CDR3 DNA: TGTGCCAGCAGTTCTTATCGGGGCGCTGAAGCTTTCTTT

D gene: .
V gene: TRBV20-1
clone size: .
CDR3 length: 14
J gene: TRBJ2-2
CDR3 protein: CSASKGTNTGELFF
CDR3 DNA: TGCAGTGCTAGTAAGGGAACGAACACCGGGGAGCTGTTTTTT

D gene: .
V gene: TRBV7-9
clone size: .
CDR3 length: 11
J gene: TRBJ1-1
CDR3 protein: CASSLEFGAFF
CDR3 DNA: TGTGCCAGCAGCTTAGAATTCGGAGCTTTCTTT

D gene: .
V gene: TRBV7-3
clone size: .
CDR3 length: 15
J gene: TRBJ2-3
CDR3 protein: CASSLTGLSTDTQYF
CDR3 DNA: TGTGCCAGCAGCTTAACAGGTCTAAGCACAGATACGCAGTATTTT

D gene: .
V gene: TRBV9
clone size: .
CDR3 length: 14
J gene: TRBJ2-7
CDR3 protein: CASSVGTDVHEQYF
CDR3 DNA: TGTGCCAGCAGCGTAGGTACAGATGTCCACGAGCAGTACTTC

D gene: .
V gene: TRBV5-5
clone size: .
CDR3 length: 14
J gene: TRBJ2-7
CDR3 protein: CASSLGFGEYEQYF
CDR3 DNA: TGTGCCAGCAGCTTAGGGTTTGGGGAATACGAGCAGTACTTC

D gene: .
V gene: TRBV19
clone size: .
CDR3 length: 12
J gene: TRBJ2-7
CDR3 protein: CASSTNSYEQYF
CDR3 DNA: TGTGCCAGTAGTACTAATTCCTACGAGCAGTACTTC

D gene: .
V gene: TRBV5-1
clone size: .
CDR3 length: 14
J gene: TRBJ1-1
CDR3 protein: CASSVDSANTEAFF
CDR3 DNA: TGCGCCAGCAGCGTGGACAGCGCGAACACTGAAGCTTTCTTT

D gene: .
V gene: TRBV9
clone size: .
CDR3 length: 15
J gene: TRBJ1-2
CDR3 protein: CASSVGSGIGYGYTF
CDR3 DNA: TGTGCCAGCAGCGTAGGCTCCGGGATCGGCTATGGCTACACCTTC

D gene: TRBD1
V gene: TRBV5-1
clone size: .
CDR3 length: 13
J gene: TRBJ1-2
CDR3 protein: CASTWTGGRGYTF
CDR3 DNA: TGCGCCAGCACCTGGACAGGGGGACGCGGCTACACCTTC

D gene: .
V gene: TRBV4-1
clone size: .
CDR3 length: 14
J gene: TRBJ2-7
CDR3 protein: CASSQATAGYEQYF
CDR3 DNA: TGCGCCAGCAGTCAAGCGACGGCTGGTTACGAGCAGTACTTC

D gene: .
V gene: TRBV7-3
clone size: .
CDR3 length: 13
J gene: TRBJ2-5
CDR3 protein: CASSSTTGETQYF
CDR3 DNA: TGTGCCAGCAGCTCGACGACAGGCGAGACCCAGTACTTC

D gene: TRBD1
V gene: TRBV3-1/TRBV3-2
clone size: .
CDR3 length: 17
J gene: TRBJ2-6
CDR3 protein: CASSQRQGASGANVLTF
CDR3 DNA: TGTGCCAGCAGCCAGAGACAGGGGGCCTCTGGGGCCAACGTCCTGACTTTC

D gene: TRBD2
V gene: TRBV19
clone size: .
CDR3 length: 16
J gene: TRBJ2-7
CDR3 protein: CASSLRRGAGVLEQYF
CDR3 DNA: TGTGCCAGTAGTCTCCGAAGGGGAGCGGGGGTGCTGGAGCAGTACTTC

D gene: TRBD1
V gene: TRBV5-1
clone size: .
CDR3 length: 15
J gene: TRBJ1-1
CDR3 protein: CASSPNTGGDTEAFF
CDR3 DNA: TGCGCCAGCAGCCCGAATACAGGGGGGGACACTGAAGCTTTCTTT

D gene: .
V gene: TRBV28
clone size: .
CDR3 length: 14
J gene: TRBJ1-4
CDR3 protein: CASRRDPTNEKLFF
CDR3 DNA: TGTGCCAGCAGACGGGACCCAACTAATGAAAAACTGTTTTTT

D gene: TRBD2
V gene: TRBV7-8
clone size: .
CDR3 length: 17
J gene: TRBJ2-3
CDR3 protein: CASSVLSAGGPTDTQYF
CDR3 DNA: TGTGCCAGCAGTGTCCTGAGTGCGGGGGGGCCGACAGATACGCAGTATTTT

D gene: .
V gene: TRBV18
clone size: .
CDR3 length: 13
J gene: TRBJ1-2
CDR3 protein: CASSPGLSYGYTF
CDR3 DNA: TGTGCCAGCTCACCGGGGCTGAGCTATGGCTACACCTTC

D gene: .
V gene: TRBV2
clone size: .
CDR3 length: 14
J gene: TRBJ1-1
CDR3 protein: CASPGRGVDTEAFF
CDR3 DNA: TGTGCCAGCCCGGGGAGGGGGGTAGACACTGAAGCTTTCTTT

D gene: TRBD1
V gene: TRBV5-4
clone size: .
CDR3 length: 15
J gene: TRBJ1-6
CDR3 protein: CASSYAGGNNSPLHF
CDR3 DNA: TGTGCCAGCAGCTACGCAGGGGGTAATAATTCACCCCTCCACTTT

D gene: TRBD2
V gene: TRBV19
clone size: .
CDR3 length: 15
J gene: TRBJ2-2
CDR3 protein: CASRLAGANTGELFF
CDR3 DNA: TGTGCCAGTCGACTAGCGGGGGCGAACACCGGGGAGCTGTTTTTT

D gene: .
V gene: TRBV19
clone size: .
CDR3 length: 16
J gene: TRBJ2-3
CDR3 protein: CASSIGEQGNEDTQYF
CDR3 DNA: TGTGCCAGTAGTATAGGGGAACAGGGTAACGAAGATACGCAGTATTTT

D gene: TRBD1
V gene: TRBV6-5
clone size: .
CDR3 length: 14
J gene: TRBJ2-3
CDR3 protein: CASSSDRGLDTQYF
CDR3 DNA: TGTGCCAGCAGTTCCGACAGGGGGCTAGATACGCAGTATTTT

D gene: .
V gene: TRBV2
clone size: .
CDR3 length: 14
J gene: TRBJ2-1
CDR3 protein: CASSEALSGTEQFF
CDR3 DNA: TGTGCCAGCAGTGAAGCGCTGTCTGGGACCGAGCAGTTCTTC

D gene: .
V gene: TRBV27
clone size: .
CDR3 length: 14
J gene: TRBJ1-1
CDR3 protein: CASIPGGSNTEAFF
CDR3 DNA: TGTGCCAGCATCCCTGGGGGCAGTAACACTGAAGCTTTCTTT

D gene: .
V gene: TRBV14
clone size: .
CDR3 length: 14
J gene: TRBJ2-1
CDR3 protein: CASSPAGPYNEQFF
CDR3 DNA: TGTGCCAGCAGCCCTGCGGGGCCTTACAATGAGCAGTTCTTC

D gene: .
V gene: TRBV6-5
clone size: .
CDR3 length: 13
J gene: TRBJ2-3
CDR3 protein: CATSGLRTDTQYF
CDR3 DNA: TGTGCCACCTCCGGACTACGGACAGATACGCAGTATTTT

D gene: TRBD1
V gene: TRBV15
clone size: .
CDR3 length: 14
J gene: TRBJ1-3
CDR3 protein: CATSYQGEGSTIYF
CDR3 DNA: TGTGCCACCAGCTATCAGGGGGAGGGATCAACCATATATTTT

D gene: .
V gene: TRBV3-1/TRBV3-2
clone size: .
CDR3 length: 16
J gene: TRBJ1-4
CDR3 protein: CASSHRRTTTNEKLFF
CDR3 DNA: TGTGCCAGCAGCCACCGCCGGACAACAACTAATGAAAAACTGTTTTTT

D gene: .
V gene: TRBV3-1/TRBV3-2
clone size: .
CDR3 length: 14
J gene: TRBJ1-2
CDR3 protein: CASSQLSGNYGYTF
CDR3 DNA: TGTGCCAGCAGCCAACTTTCGGGGAACTATGGCTACACCTTC

D gene: .
V gene: TRBV19
clone size: once
CDR3 length: 16
J gene: TRBJ1-5
CDR3 protein: CASSIVGADSNQPQHF
CDR3 DNA: TGTGCCAGTAGTATCGTGGGGGCGGATAGCAATCAGCCCCAGCATTTT

D gene: .
V gene: TRBV2
clone size: .
CDR3 length: 13
J gene: TRBJ1-6
CDR3 protein: CASAGDYNSPLHF
CDR3 DNA: TGTGCCAGCGCAGGGGACTATAATTCACCCCTCCACTTT

D gene: .
V gene: TRBV5-1
clone size: .
CDR3 length: 15
J gene: TRBJ2-7
CDR3 protein: CASSPSSGIRYEQYF
CDR3 DNA: TGCGCCAGCAGCCCATCTTCCGGGATAAGGTACGAGCAGTACTTC

D gene: .
V gene: TRBV7-9
clone size: .
CDR3 length: 14
J gene: TRBJ1-5
CDR3 protein: CASSLLGSNQPQHF
CDR3 DNA: TGTGCCAGCAGCTTACTAGGGAGCAATCAGCCCCAGCATTTT

D gene: TRBD1
V gene: TRBV19
clone size: .
CDR3 length: 15
J gene: TRBJ1-5
CDR3 protein: CASTYDNRGPQPQHF
CDR3 DNA: TGTGCCAGTACCTACGATAACAGGGGGCCTCAGCCCCAGCATTTT

D gene: .
V gene: TRBV10-2
clone size: .
CDR3 length: 12
J gene: TRBJ1-5
CDR3 protein: CGGGDSNQPQHF
CDR3 DNA: TGCGGAGGAGGAGATAGCAATCAGCCCCAGCATTTT

D gene: .
V gene: TRBV27
clone size: .
CDR3 length: 13
J gene: TRBJ2-7
CDR3 protein: CASSPGDSYEQYF
CDR3 DNA: TGTGCCAGCAGTCCCGGTGACTCCTACGAGCAGTACTTC